This is a list of T cell receptor beta chains from one sample in a study of CXCR3-negative and CXCR3-positive naive CD8 T cells. TCRdb re-analyzed the 5' RACE reads; it lists each CDR3 protein once, without DNA. The data show approximately 100,000 distinct CDR3 sequences, and the top ten clones hold around 0.35%. The sequenced material came from naive CXCR3+ CD8+ T cells from blood. These TCRs come from a human donor in good health. Some clones in this sample may be carry-over from other donors' samples. Both conserved end residues are part of each CDR3. Fields, in order: J gene, V gene, CDR3 length, CDR3 protein.

J gene: TRBJ2-3; V gene: TRBV13; CDR3 length: 11; CDR3 protein: CASKRADTQYF
J gene: TRBJ2-2; V gene: TRBV27; CDR3 length: 14; CDR3 protein: CASSILGNTGELFF
J gene: TRBJ2-3; V gene: TRBV2; CDR3 length: 16; CDR3 protein: CASKGLAGEFRDTQYF
J gene: TRBJ1-1; V gene: TRBV15; CDR3 length: 16; CDR3 protein: CAIGAGEVRGYTEAFF
J gene: TRBJ2-7; V gene: TRBV28; CDR3 length: 16; CDR3 protein: CASSLRDSGGIYEQYF
J gene: TRBJ2-7; V gene: TRBV7-9; CDR3 length: 15; CDR3 protein: CASSGGLAGTYEQYF
J gene: TRBJ2-7; V gene: TRBV6-5; CDR3 length: 16; CDR3 protein: CASSYGLAGATYEQYF
J gene: TRBJ1-4; V gene: TRBV23-1; CDR3 length: 14; CDR3 protein: CASSQQGAEEKLFF
J gene: TRBJ1-1; V gene: TRBV28; CDR3 length: 15; CDR3 protein: CASSAWTDLNTEAFF
J gene: TRBJ2-7; V gene: TRBV10-3; CDR3 length: 12; CDR3 protein: CAIRQGSYEQYF
J gene: TRBJ2-1; V gene: TRBV10-2; CDR3 length: 14; CDR3 protein: CASHQAHSYNEQFF
J gene: TRBJ2-1; V gene: TRBV5-5; CDR3 length: 19; CDR3 protein: CASSAGQGAHHLLSNEQFF
J gene: TRBJ2-1; V gene: TRBV4-2; CDR3 length: 15; CDR3 protein: CASCPLSEAYNEQFF
J gene: TRBJ1-4; V gene: TRBV5-1; CDR3 length: 14; CDR3 protein: CASRPDRGDEKLFF
J gene: TRBJ2-7; V gene: TRBV7-9; CDR3 length: 15; CDR3 protein: CASSLRLAGADEQYF
J gene: TRBJ2-2; V gene: TRBV19; CDR3 length: 17; CDR3 protein: CASSIEAGHWNTGELFF
J gene: TRBJ2-7; V gene: TRBV4-1; CDR3 length: 15; CDR3 protein: CASIQDTGGSYEQYF
J gene: TRBJ2-2; V gene: TRBV21-1; CDR3 length: 15; CDR3 protein: CASGTRELNTGELFF
J gene: TRBJ2-7; V gene: TRBV7-9; CDR3 length: 15; CDR3 protein: CASSPLTQAEYEQYF
J gene: TRBJ2-3; V gene: TRBV5-1; CDR3 length: 14; CDR3 protein: CASSLLRGTDTQYF
J gene: TRBJ1-1; V gene: TRBV9; CDR3 length: 12; CDR3 protein: CASRGLGPEAFF
J gene: TRBJ2-1; V gene: TRBV29-1; CDR3 length: 12; CDR3 protein: CSVDGGPNEQFF
J gene: TRBJ1-2; V gene: TRBV6-5; CDR3 length: 12; CDR3 protein: CASSSFLEGYTF
J gene: TRBJ2-7; V gene: TRBV29-1; CDR3 length: 14; CDR3 protein: CSVKVEALSYEQYF
J gene: TRBJ2-7; V gene: TRBV7-9; CDR3 length: 15; CDR3 protein: CASSLSTESSYEQYF
J gene: TRBJ2-1; V gene: TRBV29-1; CDR3 length: 17; CDR3 protein: CSVEEVSYGAQFNEQFF
J gene: TRBJ2-1; V gene: TRBV2; CDR3 length: 14; CDR3 protein: CASSSRGSREEQFF
J gene: TRBJ1-2; V gene: TRBV14; CDR3 length: 16; CDR3 protein: CASSQSLTGGGYGYTF
J gene: TRBJ2-5; V gene: TRBV28; CDR3 length: 14; CDR3 protein: CATLHSGVQETQYF
J gene: TRBJ1-3; V gene: TRBV15; CDR3 length: 15; CDR3 protein: CATSEYRDVGNTIYF
J gene: TRBJ2-1; V gene: TRBV20-1; CDR3 length: 16; CDR3 protein: CSARALKGDSYNEQFF
J gene: TRBJ2-7; V gene: TRBV12-3/TRBV12-4; CDR3 length: 14; CDR3 protein: CASLNTGTDREQYF
J gene: TRBJ1-4; V gene: TRBV20-1; CDR3 length: 15; CDR3 protein: CSARDLNRGNEKLFF
J gene: TRBJ2-1; V gene: TRBV2; CDR3 length: 16; CDR3 protein: CASSEAGTGRHNEQFF
J gene: TRBJ2-7; V gene: TRBV7-9; CDR3 length: 13; CDR3 protein: CASSKTPTYEQYF
J gene: TRBJ2-5; V gene: TRBV29-1; CDR3 length: 17; CDR3 protein: CSVEDLGPDRPQETQYF
J gene: TRBJ2-5; V gene: TRBV13; CDR3 length: 17; CDR3 protein: CASAVGGIGAVEETQYF
J gene: TRBJ2-1; V gene: TRBV7-9; CDR3 length: 17; CDR3 protein: CASSPPKWNPGDNEQFF
J gene: TRBJ2-1; V gene: TRBV6-5; CDR3 length: 16; CDR3 protein: CASSSSAGQVESEQFF
J gene: TRBJ2-3; V gene: TRBV12-3/TRBV12-4; CDR3 length: 14; CDR3 protein: CASSLEADTDTQYF
J gene: TRBJ1-5; V gene: TRBV19; CDR3 length: 16; CDR3 protein: CASQWSAGRSNQPQHF
J gene: TRBJ1-3; V gene: TRBV29-1; CDR3 length: 14; CDR3 protein: CSVGTELSGNTIYF
J gene: TRBJ2-5; V gene: TRBV13; CDR3 length: 15; CDR3 protein: CASSLGTGGAETQYF
J gene: TRBJ2-7; V gene: TRBV20-1; CDR3 length: 15; CDR3 protein: CSAAPGTGGIREQYF
J gene: TRBJ2-5; V gene: TRBV15; CDR3 length: 15; CDR3 protein: CATSNRDLRSETQYF
J gene: TRBJ1-1; V gene: TRBV15; CDR3 length: 15; CDR3 protein: CATSRGTGMNTEAFF
J gene: TRBJ2-7; V gene: TRBV7-9; CDR3 length: 13; CDR3 protein: CASSLATGREQYF